The rows below give T cell receptor beta chains drawn from one sample of a study of T cell responses to AZD1222 COVID-19 vaccine. Sequencing was performed with immunoSEQ multiplex PCR; in TCRdb, only in-frame clones are kept and a portion is missing. The repertoire holds 80,000 to 100,000 clones, with 75% to 90% as singletons. Material: peripheral blood, obtained 28 days after the second AZD1222 dose. Receptor source: an adult who received the AZD1222 COVID-19 vaccine. Both conserved end residues are part of each CDR3. A D gene is named only where the DNA matches it firmly. Size values are once, few and many counts, or a class for expanded clones, and some rows have none.

d_call j_call v_call clone_size cdr3_nt cdr3_aa
TRBD1 TRBJ2-2 TRBV9 NA TGTGCCAGCAGCGTCCCGGCCGGGACAGGGAACACCGGGGAGCTGTTTTTT CASSVPAGTGNTGELFF
NA TRBJ2-1 TRBV23-1 few TGCGAAAATAGAGGCGGACCGAACCAACACAATGAGCAGTTCTTC CENRGGPNQHNEQFF
TRBD1 TRBJ2-7 TRBV5-8 NA TGTGCCAGCAGCTTGGCAGGGACAGTAGAAGCCTACGAGCAGTACTTC CASSLAGTVEAYEQYF
TRBD1 TRBJ2-7 TRBV4-2 NA TGTGCCAGCAGCCAAGAGACAGGGGGCTCCTACGAGCAGTACTTC CASSQETGGSYEQYF
TRBD1 TRBJ2-7 TRBV30 NA TGTGCCTGGAAAACGGGGACAGGCAACTACGAGCAGTACTTC CAWKTGTGNYEQYF
NA TRBJ2-2 TRBV19 once TGTGCCAGTAGTGTTTCCAGGGACACCGGGGAGCTGTTTTTT CASSVSRDTGELFF
TRBD2 TRBJ2-7 TRBV19 NA TGTGCCAGTAGTATAGATCGATGGACTAGCGGGCGGGACGAGCAGTACTTC CASSIDRWTSGRDEQYF
TRBD2 TRBJ2-7 TRBV4-2 NA TGTGCCAGCAGCCAAGATCCGGGCACTAGCGGGATTCCTGATCCCTACGAGCAGTACTTC CASSQDPGTSGIPDPYEQYF
TRBD2 TRBJ2-1 TRBV9 NA TGTGCCAGCAGCGTAGCGGGACTAGCGGGAGGTGAGCAGTTCTTC CASSVAGLAGGEQFF
TRBD2 TRBJ2-5 TRBV5-1 NA TGCGCCAGCAGCCGTCTACTAGCGGGAGGGCAAGAGACCCAGTACTTC CASSRLLAGGQETQYF
NA TRBJ2-1 TRBV9 NA TGTGCCAGCAGCGTTGACAGTGGCGGACGGGAGCAGTTCTTC CASSVDSGGREQFF
NA TRBJ2-1 TRBV4-1 NA TGCGCCAGCAGCCAAGTTGAAAATATGTACAATGAGCAGTTCTTC CASSQVENMYNEQFF
TRBD2 TRBJ2-1 TRBV4-2 NA TGTGCCAGCAGCCAATTAGGACTAGCGCACAATGAGCAGTTCTTC CASSQLGLAHNEQFF
NA TRBJ2-7 TRBV11-2 NA TGTGCCAGCAGCTTTTTAGTCTACGAGCAGTACTTC CASSFLVYEQYF
NA TRBJ1-4 TRBV24-1 NA TGTGCCACCATCATAAGGTTGCCGAATGAAAAACTGTTTTTT CATIIRLPNEKLFF
TRBD2 TRBJ2-5 TRBV5-1 NA TGCGCCAGCAGCCTAGGACTAGCCCTCGGGTGGCAAGAGACCCAGTACTTC CASSLGLALGWQETQYF
NA TRBJ1-1 TRBV7-6 NA TGTGCCAGCAGCTTTTTCCAGGGCGTTATGAACACTGAAGCTTTCTTT CASSFFQGVMNTEAFF
NA TRBJ1-3 TRBV19 NA TGTGCCAGTAGCCCCCGGGAAGTTGGAAACACCATATATTTT CASSPREVGNTIYF
TRBD1 TRBJ1-1 TRBV2 NA TGTGCCAGCAGTGAGGAGGGACAGGGATTATCTGAAGCTTTCTTT CASSEEGQGLSEAFF
TRBD1 TRBJ2-7 TRBV6-5 NA TGTGCCAGCAGTTACTCGACAGGGTATGCCTACGAGCAGTACTTC CASSYSTGYAYEQYF
NA TRBJ2-7 TRBV18 NA TGTGCCAGCTCACCAGACAGGTTTCCCTACGAGCAGTACTTC CASSPDRFPYEQYF
NA TRBJ2-5 TRBV23-1 once TGCGCCAGCAGTCAAAGATCAGGGTACCAAGAGACCCAGTACTTC CASSQRSGYQETQYF
NA TRBJ2-4 TRBV12-3/TRBV12-4 NA TGTGCCAGCAGCCCCCCTGCCAAAAACATTCAGTACTTC CASSPPAKNIQYF
TRBD2 TRBJ2-4 TRBV20-1 NA TGCAGTGCTAGTGATTTAGCGGGAGTGTCCAAAAACATTCAGTACTTC CSASDLAGVSKNIQYF
NA TRBJ1-3 TRBV25-1 NA TGTGCCAGCAGTGATAAGGGTAGGGACGGAAACACCATATATTTT CASSDKGRDGNTIYF
NA TRBJ1-2 TRBV12-3/TRBV12-4 NA TGTGCCAGCAGTTTTTCAGGGTTCTATGGCTACACCTTC CASSFSGFYGYTF
NA TRBJ1-4 TRBV10-2 NA TGCGCCAGCTCCTCAGCCGGGTTTTTTTTATCAACTAATGAAAAACTGTTTTTT CASSSAGFFLSTNEKLFF
NA TRBJ1-2 TRBV5-1 once TGCGCCAGCAGCAACCCCGGGACCCCATCACGCTATGGCTACACCTTC CASSNPGTPSRYGYTF
NA TRBJ2-7 TRBV5-8 NA TGTGCCAGCAGCTTGGGTTTGCGGTACGAGCAGTACTTC CASSLGLRYEQYF
TRBD2 TRBJ2-7 TRBV11-1 NA TGTGCCAGCAGCCTGAATTCCGGGACTAGCTACGAGCAGTACTTC CASSLNSGTSYEQYF
NA TRBJ1-3 TRBV3-1/TRBV3-2 NA TGTGCCGCAGGCGTGGACTCTGGAAACACCATATATTTT CAAGVDSGNTIYF
NA TRBJ1-1 TRBV10-3 few TGTGCCATCAGTGAGTCAGAAGGAACAGGGAGGAACACTGAAGCTTTCTTT CAISESEGTGRNTEAFF
NA TRBJ1-4 TRBV29-1 NA TGCAGCGTTGAAGAGGACGGTTCTAATGAAAAACTGTTTTTT CSVEEDGSNEKLFF
NA TRBJ1-3 TRBV7-2 NA TGTGCCAGCAGCTTAGTAAGTGCAGGCTCTGGAAACACCATATATTTT CASSLVSAGSGNTIYF
TRBD2 TRBJ2-5 TRBV19 NA TGTGCCAGTAGGGAGCGGGAGTACCCTGGGGAGACCCAGTACTTC CASREREYPGETQYF
NA TRBJ1-1 TRBV19 NA TGTGCCAGTGGTGGATGGACTGAAGCTTTCTTT CASGGWTEAFF
NA TRBJ1-2 TRBV9 NA TGTGCCAGCAGCGCCCCCACCGGGGGGGATAACTATGGCTACACCTTC CASSAPTGGDNYGYTF